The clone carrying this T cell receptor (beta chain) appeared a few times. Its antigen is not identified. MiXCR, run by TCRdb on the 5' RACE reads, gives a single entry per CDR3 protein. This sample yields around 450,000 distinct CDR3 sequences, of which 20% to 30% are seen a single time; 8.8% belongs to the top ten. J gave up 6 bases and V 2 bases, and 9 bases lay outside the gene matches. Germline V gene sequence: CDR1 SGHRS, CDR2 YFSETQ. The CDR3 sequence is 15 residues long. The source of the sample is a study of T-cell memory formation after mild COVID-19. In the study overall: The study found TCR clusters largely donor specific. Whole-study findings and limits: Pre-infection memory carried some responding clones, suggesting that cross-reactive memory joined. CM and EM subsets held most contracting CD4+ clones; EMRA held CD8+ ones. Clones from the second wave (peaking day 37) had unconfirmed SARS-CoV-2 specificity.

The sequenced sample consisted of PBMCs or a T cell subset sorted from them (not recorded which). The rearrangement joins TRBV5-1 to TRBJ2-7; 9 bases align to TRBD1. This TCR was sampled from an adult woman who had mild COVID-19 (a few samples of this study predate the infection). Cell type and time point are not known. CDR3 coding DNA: TGCGCCAGCAGCTTAGGCGGGACAGGGTACGTCGAGCAGTACTTC. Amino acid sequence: CASSLGGTGYVEQYF.